This T cell receptor beta chain was sequenced for a study of cytomegalovirus exposure and HLA in healthy donors. Turning to the study itself: Sequencing of about 200 million T cells in an earlier analysis found approximately 120 million unique TCR beta sequences. About 85 million unique TCR sequences came from HLA-typed donors in an early release.

For this clone: The antigen is not known.

Study findings and constraints: Generally TCR sequences proved uncommon, though certain public TCRs appeared in numerous donors. In vitro experiments confirmed that three CMV-associated chains were specific for CMV antigens.

PCR employed 60 Vbeta and 13 Jbeta primers. Libraries were prepared by immunoSEQ multiplex PCR; TCRdb keeps only in-frame clonotypes and omits some of them. Seen here are 170,000 or so clones, 75% to 90% observed once, and the top ten hold roughly 0.7%. Germline lookup yields CDR1 MNHEY and CDR2 SVGAGI. V dropped 0 bases and J dropped 0 bases, with 8 bases sitting between them. This CDR3 spans 15 amino acids. The sequence came from a boy between 5 and 17 years old in good health and CMV-seronegative. The sample was PBMCs. V and J are TRBV6-5 and TRBJ1-2; D is unresolved. The CDR3 DNA sequence: TGTGCCAGCAGTTACTCGACTGCTACTAACTATGGCTACACCTTC. Protein sequence: CASSYSTATNYGYTF.